Shown below are 18 T cell receptor beta chains from a single sample sequenced in a study of blood T cell repertoires in COVID-19. Generated by immunoSEQ multiplex PCR, the TCRdb table keeps only in-frame clones and is missing some. This sample has about 220,000 clones, with around 80% found just once. The sequenced sample was peripheral blood. The receptors here all came from a human donor in a cohort sampled during active COVID-19.

This clone was seen a few times. The chain combines TRBV5-1 with TRBJ2-7; 12 bases are a match to TRBD2. The CDR3 is made up of 14 amino acids. The germline gives CDR1 SGHRS, CDR2 YFSETQ. The V and J ends lost 4 bases and 6 bases, in that order; junction bases with no gene match: 5. The CDR3 sequence is CASSVTSGGREQYF. The CDR3 DNA is TGCGCCAGCAGCGTGACTAGCGGGGGACGCGAGCAGTACTTC.

This rearrangement joins TRBV7-2 to TRBJ2-7, with 11 bases identical to TRBD2. Germline CDR1 reads SGHTA; CDR2 reads FQGNSA. Unmatched junction bases numbered 7, after V lost 4 bases and J lost 2 bases. The CDR3 has 16 residues. CDR3 DNA sequence: TGTGCCAGCAGCTCTGGGACTAGCGGAAAACCCTACGAGCAGTACTTC. Translating it yields CASSSGTSGKPYEQYF.

The rearrangement links TRBV29-1 to TRBJ2-2; D perhaps matches TRBD2 (6 bases). Between the trimmed V and J ends, which lost 3 bases and 3 bases, there was a span of 11 bases. Germline assignment: CDR1 SQVTM and CDR2 ANQGSEA. The CDR3 is made up of 14 amino acids. The CDR3 DNA reads TGCAGCGTTGACGCGGGAAGGGACACCGGGGAGCTGTTTTTT. It encodes CSVDAGRDTGELFF.

This chain joins TRBV20-1 and TRBJ1-6, with D unclear. This CDR3 comprises 14 residues. CDR1 DFQATT and CDR2 SNEGSKA come from the germline V gene (reference sequence). V lost 3 bases and J 7 bases, leaving 13 bases between the germline ends. The CDR3 DNA follows: TGCAGTGCTAGTCTGGTCAATCGGAATTCACCCCTCCACTTT. Its protein product is CSASLVNRNSPLHF.

This rearrangement joins TRBV27 to TRBJ2-3, with TRBD1 matching 8 bases. Germline lookup yields CDR1 MNHEY and CDR2 SMNVEV (reference sequence). The CDR3 is 16 amino acids. With V trimmed by 7 bases and J by 1 base, 10 bases remained unmatched. CDR3 in DNA: TGTGCCAGCAAACTTACTCCGGGACAGGGCACAGATACGCAGTATTTT. This sequence encodes CASKLTPGQGTDTQYF.

This rearrangement joins TRBV28 to TRBJ1-1; D may be TRBD1 (5 bases). CDR3 length: 14 amino acids. The V end lost 8 bases, the J end lost 0 bases, and 13 bases lay between the germline ends. CDR1 is MDHEN and CDR2 is SYDVKM in the germline V gene. The CDR3 spells CASQGGGMNTEAFF. The CDR3 DNA sequence: TGTGCCAGCCAGGGTGGGGGGATGAACACTGAAGCTTTCTTT.

The chain links TRBV28 to TRBJ2-7, with D hard to call. Germline loops: CDR1 MDHEN, CDR2 SYDVKM. The CDR3 contains 14 residues. Trimming cost V 6 bases and J 0 bases, with 12 bases left between them. CDR3 coding DNA: TGTGCCAGCAGAATCGACACAATCTCCTACGAGCAGTACTTC. As protein: CASRIDTISYEQYF.

V gene TRBV28 combines with J gene TRBJ2-7; D is possibly TRBD1 (5 bases). Per germline, CDR1 MDHEN and CDR2 SYDVKM. The CDR3 is 15 amino acids. V shed 6 bases and J shed 2 bases, with 17 bases lying between them. Written as DNA, the CDR3 is TGTGCCAGCAGGGCCCAGGGATTCACCCCCTACGAGCAGTACTTC. It encodes CASRAQGFTPYEQYF. Full variable domain (missing parts from reference TRBV28 and TRBJ2-7): DVKVTQSSRYLVKRTGEKVFLECVQDMDHENMFWYRQDPGLGLRLIYFSYDVKMKEKGDIPEGYSVSREKKERFSLILESASTNQTSMYLCASRAQGFTPYEQYFGPGTRLTVT.

The J gene is TRBJ1-1, the V gene TRBV6-5; 7 nucleotides agree with TRBD1. This CDR3 region has 14 residues. Trimming cost V 6 bases and J 3 bases; bases outside gene matches: 7. Germline-derived CDR1 and CDR2 are MNHEY and SVGAGI. In nucleotides, the CDR3 is TGTGCCAGCAGGGCGGAGGGGGCGTACACTGAAGCTTTCTTT. This sequence encodes CASRAEGAYTEAFF.

The chain has TRBV5-5 and TRBJ2-7; a possible D gene is TRBD1 (6 bases). Trimming shortened V by 3 bases and J by 0 bases, and 13 bases separated the two germline ends. The germline CDR1 and CDR2 sequences are SGHKS and YYEKEE (reference sequence). The CDR3 spans 15 residues. The CDR3 DNA reads as TGTGCCAGCAGCTCCGATACAGGGATCTCCTACGAGCAGTACTTC. Translating it yields CASSSDTGISYEQYF.

The chain combines TRBV4-3 with TRBJ1-3, with no clear D. CDR3 length: 15 amino acids. Trimming left V 1 base short and J 2 bases short, with 9 bases between. Germline values: CDR1 LGHNA, CDR2 YSLEER. The CDR3: CASSQGIATGNTIYF. The CDR3, as DNA: TGCGCCAGCAGCCAAGGCATAGCCACTGGAAACACCATATATTTT.

The V call is TRBV7-9, the J call TRBJ1-1, with TRBD1 identical over 11 bases. The trim removed 4 bases at V and 6 bases at J, leaving 7 bases unmatched. Germline loops: CDR1 SEHNR, CDR2 FQNEAQ (reference sequence). The CDR3 totals 15 residues. The CDR3 region has the DNA TGTGCCAGCAGCTCCTGGGACAGGGGGTGGTCTGAAGCTTTCTTT. Translated, it gives CASSSWDRGWSEAFF.

This clone was seen once. The chain has TRBV4-3 and TRBJ1-2, with D unresolved. V lost 1 base and J 8 bases, leaving 14 bases between the germline ends. CDR1 LGHNA and CDR2 YSLEER come from the germline V gene. CDR3 length equals 14 residues. CDR3 coding DNA: TGCGCCAGCAGCCAAGGGCGAGGGATCGGAGGCTACACCTTC. The encoded protein is CASSQGRGIGGYTF.

V and J are TRBV28 and TRBJ2-1; a possible D gene is TRBD1 (6 bases). Germline CDR1 MDHEN, CDR2 SYDVKM. The CDR3 runs 16 residues. Trimming left V 6 bases short and J 0 bases short, with 15 bases between. The CDR3 DNA is TGTGCCAGCAGCCCGGAAACAGGGAGCTCCTACAATGAGCAGTTCTTC. It specifies CASSPETGSSYNEQFF.

This clone has a count of ten or more. The CDR3 loop is CASSPTFIASGSGSYEQYF. The CDR3 coding sequence is TGTGCCAGCTCACCTACTTTCATTGCTAGCGGGAGTGGGTCCTACGAGCAGTACTTC. The V and J genes are TRBV18 and TRBJ2-7, with 10 nucleotides matching TRBD2. With 3 bases clipped from V and 1 base from J, the junction kept 15 bases outside the gene matches. Germline-derived CDR1 and CDR2 are KGHSH and LQKENI. The CDR3 consists of 19 residues.

CDR3 region: CASSLRGAGERGQETQYF. The CDR3 coding sequence is TGTGCCAGCAGTTTACGGGGGGCTGGGGAGCGGGGGCAAGAGACCCAGTACTTC. This chain connects TRBV27 to TRBJ2-5; 8 bases fit TRBD2. This CDR3 is 18 amino acids long. Trimming at V came to 2 bases and at J to 2 bases, leaving 13 bases not matched to a gene. Germline CDR1 reads MNHEY; CDR2 reads SMNVEV (reference sequence).

The V gene is TRBV7-9, the J gene TRBJ2-2; no reliable D call. Germline V gene lookup returns CDR1 SEHNR and CDR2 FQNEAQ (reference sequence). V shed 7 bases and J shed 6 bases, with 12 bases lying between them. This CDR3 is built from 13 residues. CDR3: CASTNSLAGELFF. Here the CDR3 DNA reads TGTGCCAGCACAAATAGCTTAGCCGGGGAGCTGTTTTTT.

The chain has TRBV7-8 and TRBJ2-4; 7 positions match TRBD2. Germline trimming cut 1 base from V and 8 bases from J; bases unmatched to any gene: 5. Germline values: CDR1 SGHVS, CDR2 FQNEAQ. The CDR3 is 14 amino acids. CDR3 in amino acids: CASSLDFREDIQYF. The CDR3 nucleotides read TGTGCCAGCAGCTTAGACTTCCGGGAGGACATTCAGTACTTC.